The 5 T cell receptor beta chains given below trace back to one sample, sequenced in a study of control samples from healthy donors and cancer patients. Libraries were prepared by immunoSEQ multiplex PCR; TCRdb keeps only in-frame clonotypes and omits some of them. The table shows 150,000 or so clones, with around 90% occurring only once. Sequences were obtained from blood. Receptors originate from a young man in good health.

The V call is TRBV7-7, the J call TRBJ1-1; perhaps TRBD1 as D (6 bases). Deletions cut 5 bases from V and 4 bases from J, with 11 bases between. The germline CDR1 and CDR2 sequences are SSHAT and FNYEAQ (reference sequence). This CDR3 spans 13 amino acids. This CDR3 is CASSAGTTTEAFF. The CDR3 nucleotides are TGTGCCAGCAGCGCTGGGACAACCACTGAAGCTTTCTTT. Full variable domain (remainder filled in from reference TRBV7-7 and TRBJ1-1): GAGVSQSPRYKVTKRGQDVTLRCDPISSHATLYWYQQALGQGPEFLTYFNYEAQPDKSGLPSDRFSAERPEGSISTLTIQRTEQRDSAMYRCASSAGTTTEAFFGQGTRLTVV.

The rearrangement links TRBV5-1 to TRBJ2-7; 13 bases agree with TRBD2. V gave up 4 bases and J gave up 4 bases; unmatched junction bases: 11. Per germline, CDR1 SGHRS and CDR2 YFSETQ. CDR3 length equals 17 residues. For the CDR3, the DNA is TGCGCCAGCAGCAGTCTTCCCGGACTAGCGGGGGAGTACGAGCAGTACTTC. Translation: CASSSLPGLAGEYEQYF. The full variable domain, completed using reference TRBV5-1 and TRBJ2-7, is KAGVTQTPRYLIKTRGQQVTLSCSPISGHRSVSWYQQTPGQGLQFLFEYFSETQRNKGNFPGRFSGRQFSNSRSEMNVSTLELGDSALYLCASSSLPGLAGEYEQYFGPGTRLTVT.

The genes are TRBV6-2 or TRBV6-3 and TRBJ2-5, with D possibly being TRBD2 (6 bases). Germline lookup yields CDR1 MNHEY and CDR2 SVGEGT. The CDR3 has 14 residues. V lost 4 bases to trimming and J lost 2 bases, with 11 bases between them. Written as DNA, the CDR3 is TGTGCCAGCAGTTCCCTAGCGCAACAAGAGACCCAGTACTTC. It is translated as CASSSLAQQETQYF.

The V and J genes are TRBV10-3 and TRBJ1-1, with D possibly TRBD1 on 6 matching bases. The V end was cut by 3 bases, the J end by 6 bases, with 17 bases between. This CDR3 has 15 residues. Germline V gene lookup returns CDR1 ENHRY and CDR2 SYGVKD. The CDR3 loop is CAISDVGRRGAEAFF. CDR3 in DNA: TGTGCCATCAGTGATGTTGGAAGAAGGGGGGCTGAAGCTTTCTTT.

The rearrangement joins TRBV4-1 to TRBJ1-3; D is uncertain. The V and J ends lost 4 bases and 2 bases respectively, with 15 bases between them. The CDR3 sequence is 16 residues long. Germline lookup yields CDR1 MGHRA and CDR2 YSYEKL. This CDR3 reads CASSLALQHPGNTIYF. CDR3 nucleotide sequence: TGCGCCAGCAGCCTGGCTTTACAGCATCCTGGAAACACCATATATTTT.